The rows below give T cell receptor beta chains drawn from one sample of a study of cytomegalovirus exposure and HLA in healthy donors. Profiled with immunoSEQ multiplex PCR; TCRdb holds only in-frame clones, not every one. The table records around 190,000 clones, just under 80% of them present only once. The sequenced sample consisted of PBMCs. Receptors were obtained from a female donor in good health and CMV-seronegative. CDR3s include the opening cysteine and the closing phenylalanine or tryptophan. The D gene is left open where the match is weak. Clone size appears in some rows only: once, few, many, or a class for an expanded clone.

V gene: TRBV6-6; D gene: TRBD1; clone size: NA; J gene: TRBJ1-1; CDR3 protein: CASRKQGPEAFF; CDR3 DNA: TGTGCCAGCAGAAAACAGGGGCCAGAAGCTTTCTTT
V gene: TRBV28; D gene: TRBD1; clone size: once; J gene: TRBJ1-4; CDR3 protein: CASSFSLGTAEKLFF; CDR3 DNA: TGTGCCAGCAGTTTTTCTCTAGGGACAGCTGAAAAACTGTTTTTT
V gene: TRBV19; D gene: TRBD2; clone size: NA; J gene: TRBJ2-2; CDR3 protein: CASRGLAGLTVVGELFF; CDR3 DNA: TGTGCCAGTAGGGGACTAGCGGGACTCACTGTTGTCGGGGAGCTGTTTTTT
V gene: TRBV6-1; D gene: NA; clone size: NA; J gene: TRBJ1-5; CDR3 protein: CASRRSGANQPQHF; CDR3 DNA: TGTGCCAGCAGAAGGTCAGGGGCTAATCAGCCCCAGCATTTT
V gene: TRBV7-8; D gene: TRBD2; clone size: NA; J gene: TRBJ2-3; CDR3 protein: CASVPGLPFTDTQYF; CDR3 DNA: TGTGCCAGCGTCCCGGGACTACCCTTCACAGATACGCAGTATTTT
V gene: TRBV10-3; D gene: TRBD2; clone size: NA; J gene: TRBJ2-1; CDR3 protein: CAIKSSGGNEQFF; CDR3 DNA: TGTGCCATCAAATCTAGCGGGGGAAATGAGCAGTTCTTC
V gene: TRBV6-1; D gene: NA; clone size: NA; J gene: TRBJ2-1; CDR3 protein: CASSEGTSYNEQFF; CDR3 DNA: TGTGCCAGCAGTGAGGGGACATCTTACAATGAGCAGTTCTTC
V gene: TRBV28; D gene: TRBD2; clone size: NA; J gene: TRBJ2-7; CDR3 protein: CASSSEREAASGDYEQYF; CDR3 DNA: TGTGCCAGCAGTTCAGAGCGGGAGGCCGCCTCAGGGGATTACGAGCAGTACTTC
V gene: TRBV5-4; D gene: TRBD1; clone size: NA; J gene: TRBJ1-2; CDR3 protein: CASSLLGGARDYGYTF; CDR3 DNA: TGTGCCAGCAGTTTGTTAGGGGGCGCGCGGGACTATGGCTACACCTTC
V gene: TRBV11-2; D gene: NA; clone size: NA; J gene: TRBJ1-1; CDR3 protein: CASSLVATGNTEAFF; CDR3 DNA: TGTGCCAGCAGCTTAGTCGCGACGGGTAACACTGAAGCTTTCTTT
V gene: TRBV7-9; D gene: NA; clone size: NA; J gene: TRBJ1-1; CDR3 protein: CSSSLVRGLGTEAFF; CDR3 DNA: TGTTCCAGCAGCTTAGTTCGGGGTTTAGGCACTGAAGCTTTCTTT
V gene: TRBV27; D gene: TRBD2; clone size: NA; J gene: TRBJ2-7; CDR3 protein: CASGSSGGPLAYEQYF; CDR3 DNA: TGTGCCAGCGGCTCTAGCGGGGGCCCCCTTGCCTACGAGCAGTACTTC
V gene: TRBV18; D gene: TRBD1; clone size: NA; J gene: TRBJ1-4; CDR3 protein: CASSPGTGSEKLFF; CDR3 DNA: TGTGCCAGCTCACCCGGGACAGGGAGTGAAAAACTGTTTTTT
V gene: TRBV18; D gene: NA; clone size: NA; J gene: TRBJ2-2; CDR3 protein: CASSSDRGTGELFF; CDR3 DNA: TGTGCCAGCTCGTCGGACAGAGGGACCGGGGAGCTGTTTTTT
V gene: TRBV6-5; D gene: TRBD2; clone size: NA; J gene: TRBJ2-7; CDR3 protein: CASSYLKASGNYEQYF; CDR3 DNA: TGTGCCAGCAGTTACCTAAAAGCCAGCGGGAACTACGAGCAGTACTTC
V gene: TRBV7-9; D gene: NA; clone size: NA; J gene: TRBJ2-1; CDR3 protein: CSSSLRRLALLDEQFF; CDR3 DNA: TGTTCCAGCAGCTTAAGGCGGCTAGCGCTGCTCGATGAGCAGTTCTTC
V gene: TRBV2; D gene: TRBD2; clone size: few; J gene: TRBJ2-1; CDR3 protein: CASKKSGGAHNEQFF; CDR3 DNA: TGTGCCAGCAAAAAGAGCGGGGGGGCTCACAATGAGCAGTTCTTC
V gene: TRBV7-2; D gene: TRBD1; clone size: NA; J gene: TRBJ2-5; CDR3 protein: CASSPQGFETQYF; CDR3 DNA: TGTGCCAGCAGCCCACAGGGGTTCGAGACCCAGTACTTC
V gene: TRBV7-8; D gene: NA; clone size: NA; J gene: TRBJ2-1; CDR3 protein: CASSLVQGWNEQFF; CDR3 DNA: TGTGCCAGCAGCTTAGTACAGGGTTGGAATGAGCAGTTCTTC
V gene: TRBV19; D gene: NA; clone size: NA; J gene: TRBJ2-5; CDR3 protein: CASSIGASSQETQYF; CDR3 DNA: TGTGCCAGTAGTATAGGGGCTAGCAGCCAAGAGACCCAGTACTTC
V gene: TRBV6-1; D gene: TRBD1; clone size: NA; J gene: TRBJ2-7; CDR3 protein: CASRATGIYEQYF; CDR3 DNA: TGTGCCAGCAGGGCGACAGGGATTTACGAGCAGTACTTC
V gene: TRBV4-3; D gene: TRBD1; clone size: NA; J gene: TRBJ2-7; CDR3 protein: CASSQTGGYEQYF; CDR3 DNA: TGCGCCAGCAGCCAGACAGGGGGTTACGAGCAGTACTTC
V gene: TRBV5-1; D gene: TRBD2; clone size: NA; J gene: TRBJ2-3; CDR3 protein: CASSPGTSEYTDTQYF; CDR3 DNA: TGCGCCAGCAGCCCAGGGACTAGCGAGTACACAGATACGCAGTATTTT
V gene: TRBV2; D gene: NA; clone size: NA; J gene: TRBJ1-2; CDR3 protein: CASREGPGGYTF; CDR3 DNA: TGTGCCAGCAGGGAGGGGCCGGGTGGCTACACCTTC
V gene: TRBV5-1; D gene: TRBD2; clone size: NA; J gene: TRBJ2-5; CDR3 protein: CASSLWGGRETQYF; CDR3 DNA: TGCGCCAGCAGCTTGTGGGGAGGGAGAGAGACCCAGTACTTC
V gene: TRBV12-5; D gene: NA; clone size: NA; J gene: TRBJ2-7; CDR3 protein: CASGRTSYEQYF; CDR3 DNA: TGTGCTAGTGGAAGGACTTCCTACGAGCAGTACTTC
V gene: TRBV7-9; D gene: NA; clone size: NA; J gene: TRBJ2-5; CDR3 protein: CASSSPELGETQYF; CDR3 DNA: TGTGCCAGCAGCTCCCCGGAACTAGGGGAGACCCAGTACTTC
V gene: TRBV4-3; D gene: NA; clone size: NA; J gene: TRBJ2-1; CDR3 protein: CASSQDPVTYNEQFF; CDR3 DNA: TGCGCCAGCAGCCAAGACCCAGTTACCTACAATGAGCAGTTCTTC
V gene: TRBV5-8; D gene: TRBD2; clone size: NA; J gene: TRBJ2-5; CDR3 protein: CASSRSRGAQYF; CDR3 DNA: TGTGCCAGCAGCCGCTCCCGGGGGGCCCAGTACTTC
V gene: TRBV11-3; D gene: NA; clone size: NA; J gene: TRBJ2-7; CDR3 protein: CASSLDTGRKYEQYF; CDR3 DNA: TGTGCCAGCAGCTTAGACACAGGACGGAAGTACGAGCAGTACTTC
V gene: TRBV7-2; D gene: NA; clone size: few; J gene: TRBJ1-2; CDR3 protein: CASSADSYGYTF; CDR3 DNA: TGTGCCAGCAGCGCTGACAGCTATGGCTACACCTTC